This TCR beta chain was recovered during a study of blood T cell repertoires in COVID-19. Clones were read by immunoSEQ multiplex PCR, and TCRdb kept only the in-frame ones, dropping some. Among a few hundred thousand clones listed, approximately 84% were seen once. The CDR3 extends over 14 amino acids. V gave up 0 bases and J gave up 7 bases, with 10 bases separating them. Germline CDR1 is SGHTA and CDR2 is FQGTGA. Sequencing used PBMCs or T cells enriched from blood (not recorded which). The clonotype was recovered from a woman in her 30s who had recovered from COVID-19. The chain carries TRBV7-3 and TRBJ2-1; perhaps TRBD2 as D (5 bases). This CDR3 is CASSLTAGGNEQFF. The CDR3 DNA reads TGTGCCAGCAGCTTAACGGCGGGCGGAAATGAGCAGTTCTTC.